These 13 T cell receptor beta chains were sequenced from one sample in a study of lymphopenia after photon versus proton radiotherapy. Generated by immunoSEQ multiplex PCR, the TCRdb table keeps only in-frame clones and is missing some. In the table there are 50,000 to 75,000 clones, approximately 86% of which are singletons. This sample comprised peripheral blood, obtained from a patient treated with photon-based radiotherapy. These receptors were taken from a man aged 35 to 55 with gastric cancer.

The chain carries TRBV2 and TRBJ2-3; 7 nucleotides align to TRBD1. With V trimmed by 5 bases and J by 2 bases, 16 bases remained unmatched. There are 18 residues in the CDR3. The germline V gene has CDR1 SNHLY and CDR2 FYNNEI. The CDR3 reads CASSTPGQRISFTDTQYF. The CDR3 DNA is TGTGCCAGCAGTACCCCGGGACAGAGAATTAGTTTCACAGATACGCAGTATTTT.

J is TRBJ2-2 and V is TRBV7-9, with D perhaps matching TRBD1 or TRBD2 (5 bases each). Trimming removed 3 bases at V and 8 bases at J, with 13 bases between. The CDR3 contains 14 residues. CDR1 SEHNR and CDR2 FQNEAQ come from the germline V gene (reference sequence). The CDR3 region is CASSFEGKGGELFF. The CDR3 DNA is TGTGCCAGCAGCTTCGAGGGGAAAGGGGGGGAGCTGTTTTTT.

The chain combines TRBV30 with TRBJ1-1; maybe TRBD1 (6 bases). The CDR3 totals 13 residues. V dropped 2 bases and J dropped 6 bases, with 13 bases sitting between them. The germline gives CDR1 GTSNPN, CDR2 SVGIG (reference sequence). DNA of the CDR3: TGTGCCTGGAGTATACAGGGACTCGCTGAAGCTTTCTTT. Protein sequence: CAWSIQGLAEAFF.

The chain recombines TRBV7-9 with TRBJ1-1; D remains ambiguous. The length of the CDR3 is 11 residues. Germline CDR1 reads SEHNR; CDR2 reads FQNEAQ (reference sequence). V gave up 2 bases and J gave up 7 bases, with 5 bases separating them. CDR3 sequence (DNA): TGTGCCAGCAGCTTAAACCATGAAGCTTTCTTT. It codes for CASSLNHEAFF.

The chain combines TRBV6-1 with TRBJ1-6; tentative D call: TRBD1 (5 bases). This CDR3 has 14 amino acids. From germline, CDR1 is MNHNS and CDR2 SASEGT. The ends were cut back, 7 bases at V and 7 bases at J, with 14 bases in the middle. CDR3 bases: TGTGCCAGCATACCGGGACTCCCCAATTCACCCCTCCACTTT. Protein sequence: CASIPGLPNSPLHF.

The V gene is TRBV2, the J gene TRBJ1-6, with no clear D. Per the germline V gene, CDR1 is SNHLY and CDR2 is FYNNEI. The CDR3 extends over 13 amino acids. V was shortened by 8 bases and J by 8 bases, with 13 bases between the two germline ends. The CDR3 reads CASLRTPDSPLHF. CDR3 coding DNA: TGTGCCAGCCTTAGGACCCCCGATTCACCCCTCCACTTT.

As DNA, the CDR3 is TGTGCCAGCAGTTACTCCGGGACCGGTAACTATGGCTACACCTTC. Translating it yields CASSYSGTGNYGYTF. J is TRBJ1-2 and V is TRBV6-5; possible D gene TRBD1, 5 bases. V was shortened by 0 bases and J by 1 base, with 9 bases between the two germline ends. CDR1 is MNHEY, CDR2 SVGAGI, per germline. This CDR3 is built from 15 residues.

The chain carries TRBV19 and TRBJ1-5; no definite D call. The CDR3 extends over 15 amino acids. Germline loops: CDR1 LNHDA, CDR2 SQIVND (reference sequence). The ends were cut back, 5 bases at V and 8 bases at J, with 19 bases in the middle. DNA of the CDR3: TGTGCCAGTAGTTCCTTTAGGGCAGCCCTTGAGCCCCAGCATTTT. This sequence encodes CASSSFRAALEPQHF.

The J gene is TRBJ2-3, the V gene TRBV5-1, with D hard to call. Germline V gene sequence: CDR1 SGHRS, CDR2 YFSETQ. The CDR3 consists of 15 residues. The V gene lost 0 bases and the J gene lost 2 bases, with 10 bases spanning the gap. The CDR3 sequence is CASSLEARPTDTQYF. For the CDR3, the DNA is TGCGCCAGCAGCTTGGAAGCCCGGCCCACAGATACGCAGTATTTT.

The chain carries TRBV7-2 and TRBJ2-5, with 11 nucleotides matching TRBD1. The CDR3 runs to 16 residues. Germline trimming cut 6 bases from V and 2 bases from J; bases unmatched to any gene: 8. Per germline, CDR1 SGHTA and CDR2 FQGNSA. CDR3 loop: CASRMDRGRGQETQYF. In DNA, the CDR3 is TGTGCCAGCAGAATGGACAGGGGGCGAGGGCAAGAGACCCAGTACTTC.

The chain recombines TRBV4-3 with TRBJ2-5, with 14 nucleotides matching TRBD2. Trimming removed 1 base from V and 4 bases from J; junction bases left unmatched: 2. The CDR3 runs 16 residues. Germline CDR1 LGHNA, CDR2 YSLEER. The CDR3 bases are TGCGCCAGCAGCCAAGCCGGGACTAGCGGGGGAGAGACCCAGTACTTC. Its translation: CASSQAGTSGGETQYF.

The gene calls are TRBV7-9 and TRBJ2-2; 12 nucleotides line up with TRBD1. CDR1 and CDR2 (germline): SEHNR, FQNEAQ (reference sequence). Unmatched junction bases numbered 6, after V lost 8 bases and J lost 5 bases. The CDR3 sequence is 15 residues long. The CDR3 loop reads CASGTGGRRTGELFF. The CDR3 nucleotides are TGTGCCAGCGGGACAGGGGGCCGTCGAACCGGGGAGCTGTTTTTT.

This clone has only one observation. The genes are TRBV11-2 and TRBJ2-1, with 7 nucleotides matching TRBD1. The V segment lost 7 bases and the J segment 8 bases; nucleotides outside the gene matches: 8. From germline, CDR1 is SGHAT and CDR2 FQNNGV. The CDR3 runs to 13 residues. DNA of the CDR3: TGTGCCAGCACCCGGCGAGGGGGCGATGAGCAGTTCTTC. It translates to CASTRRGGDEQFF.